These 31 T cell receptor beta chains originate from one sample sequenced in a study of CD8 T cells in Susac syndrome. Reverse transcription of roughly 0.5 to 1 ug RNA was performed with random hexamers. TCRdb independently ran MiXCR on the immunoSEQ multiplex PCR reads; one entry per CDR3 protein. The top ten clones hold approximately 0.065% of a sample with about 300,000 distinct CDR3 sequences, around 92% of them seen once. Specimen: CD4+ T cells from PBMCs. The receptor source for this set is a human donor with multiple sclerosis.

This clonotype appeared once. V usage is TRBV11-3 and J usage is TRBJ2-2; D unresolved. With 5 bases removed from V and 5 bases from J, the gap between germline ends came to 9 bases. The CDR3 is 13 residues long. The germline CDR1 and CDR2 sequences are SGHNT and YENEEA. CDR3 sequence (DNA): TGTGCCAGCAGCCTAACCCCAACCGGGGAGCTGTTTTTT. Protein product: CASSLTPTGELFF.

This chain joins TRBV7-2 and TRBJ2-1, with 8 bases matching TRBD1. This CDR3 comprises 15 residues. Looked up from germline, CDR1 is SGHTA and CDR2 is FQGNSA. Germline trimming cut 4 bases from V and 1 base from J; bases unmatched to any gene: 3. The CDR3 DNA reads TGTGCCAGCAGCTCGGGACAGGCATCCTACAATGAGCAGTTCTTC. Amino acids: CASSSGQASYNEQFF.

The rearrangement joins TRBV19 to TRBJ2-7; 7 bases match TRBD2. Trimming cost V 5 bases and J 6 bases; bases outside gene matches: 16. CDR1 LNHDA and CDR2 SQIVND come from the germline V gene (reference sequence). CDR3 size: 16 residues. CDR3 in DNA: TGTGCCAGTAGTGGCCGGCTTGTGGCTAGCGGAGGCGAGCAGTACTTC. Translation gives CASSGRLVASGGEQYF.

J is TRBJ2-7 and V is TRBV5-1; D unclear. V lost 4 bases and J 0 bases, leaving 11 bases between the germline ends. CDR3 length equals 14 residues. CDR1 is SGHRS and CDR2 is YFSETQ in the germline V gene. As DNA, the CDR3 is TGCGCCAGCAGCCGGAGCCGGTCCTCCTACGAGCAGTACTTC. Translation: CASSRSRSSYEQYF.

V gene TRBV14 combines with J gene TRBJ1-1; D possibly corresponds to TRBD1 (6 bases). The germline V and J ends were trimmed by 7 bases and 2 bases, with 11 bases remaining between them. This CDR3 is built from 13 residues. Per germline, CDR1 SGHDN and CDR2 FVKESK. CDR3 bases: TGTGCCAGCACCTGGGACACTAACACTGAAGCTTTCTTT. It is translated as CASTWDTNTEAFF.

CDR3 nucleotides: TGCGCCAGTCAGCCTAGCGGAACCAGGGATACGCAGTATTTT. It codes for CASQPSGTRDTQYF. The chain couples TRBV5-1 to TRBJ2-3, with 7 bases lining up with TRBD2. The trim removed 8 bases at V and 6 bases at J, leaving 12 bases unmatched. Germline V gene data show CDR1 as SGHRS and CDR2 as YFSETQ. The CDR3 is 14 residues long.

J is TRBJ1-1 and V is TRBV2, with a tentative D call TRBD1 (6 bases). V shed 9 bases and J shed 3 bases, with 17 bases lying between them. The CDR3 is made up of 14 amino acids. Germline V gene data show CDR1 as SNHLY and CDR2 as FYNNEI. CDR3 in DNA: TGTGCCAGACAACAGGGTATTGGCGACACTGAAGCTTTCTTT. It specifies CARQQGIGDTEAFF. The full variable domain, its missing parts supplied by reference TRBV2 and TRBJ1-1, is EPEVTQTPSHQVTQMGQEVILRCVPISNHLYFYWYRQILGQKVEFLVSFYNNEISEKSEIFDDQFSVERPDGSNFTLKIRSTKLEDSAMYFCARQQGIGDTEAFFGQGTRLTVV.

CDR3 loop: CASSLGQGVLSGANVLTF. The CDR3 DNA follows: TGTGCCAGCAGCTTGGGACAGGGGGTACTCTCTGGGGCCAACGTCCTGACTTTC. This chain links TRBV7-2 with TRBJ2-6, with 11 bases matching TRBD1. The germline CDR1 and CDR2 sequences are SGHTA and FQGNSA. V was clipped by 3 bases and J by 0 bases; unmatched bases: 4. There are 18 residues in the CDR3. The whole variable domain, remainder taken from reference TRBV7-2 and TRBJ2-6, is GAGVSQSPSNKVTEKGKDVELRCDPISGHTALYWYRQSLGQGLEFLIYFQGNSAPDKSGLPSDRFSAERTGGSVSTLTIQRTQQEDSAVYLCASSLGQGVLSGANVLTFGAGSRLTVL.

The chain has TRBV19 and TRBJ1-1; 7 bases are shared with TRBD1. V trimming: 9 bases; J trimming: 10 bases; junction bases outside the gene matches: 11. Germline V gives CDR1 LNHDA, CDR2 SQIVND (reference sequence). The CDR3 is 12 residues long. Written as DNA, the CDR3 is TGTGCCAGCGCGGGATCGACAGGGAGAGCTTTCTTT. This gives the protein CASAGSTGRAFF.

V gene TRBV12-3 or TRBV12-4 combines with J gene TRBJ1-3, with D perhaps TRBD1 (6 bases). The CDR3 sequence is 15 residues long. The V gene lost 6 bases and the J gene lost 4 bases, with 16 bases spanning the gap. The CDR3 nucleotides are TGTGCCAGCAGCCCTCGGGAGGGGACAGGAAACACCATATATTTT. Encoded protein: CASSPREGTGNTIYF.

DNA of the CDR3: TGTGCCAGCAGCTTAAGTCACAGGCCGCTCCAAGCTTTCTTT. Translating gives CASSLSHRPLQAFF. The chain combines TRBV7-9 with TRBJ1-1; TRBD1 might be the D (5 bases). V lost 2 bases and J 9 bases, leaving 16 bases between the germline ends. The CDR3 contains 14 residues. The germline CDR1 and CDR2 sequences are SEHNR and FQNEAQ (reference sequence). The variable domain in full, with the rest retrieved from reference TRBV7-9 and TRBJ1-1, is DTGVSQNPRHKITKRGQNVTFRCDPISEHNRLYWYRQTLGQGPEFLTYFQNEAQLEKSRLLSDRFSAERPKGSFSTLEIQRTEQGDSAMYLCASSLSHRPLQAFFGQGTRLTVV.

This clonotype was seen just once. CDR3 protein: CASGLVGTSEQFF. CDR3 sequence (DNA): TGTGCTAGTGGTTTGGTAGGGACATCTGAGCAGTTCTTC. This rearrangement joins TRBV12-5 to TRBJ2-1, with TRBD1 as a possible D gene (6 bases). CDR1 and CDR2 from the germline V gene are LGHNT and FRNRAP. With 0 bases removed from V and 9 bases from J, the gap between germline ends came to 9 bases. The CDR3 runs 13 residues.

The V and J genes are TRBV7-2 and TRBJ2-7; D may be TRBD1 or TRBD2 (5 bases each). V gave up 5 bases and J gave up 3 bases, with 14 bases separating them. CDR1 is SGHTA and CDR2 is FQGNSA in the germline V gene. CDR3 size: 14 residues. Written as DNA, the CDR3 is TGTGCCAGCAGCGTAGGGGCGGGCCACTACGAGCAGTACTTC. The encoded protein is CASSVGAGHYEQYF.

The chain carries TRBV7-9 and TRBJ1-2, with a tentative D call TRBD1 (5 bases). V lost 1 base, J lost 9 bases, and 15 bases lay in between. The CDR3 is 14 amino acids. CDR1 and CDR2 from the germline V gene are SEHNR and FQNEAQ (reference sequence). The DNA of the CDR3 is TGTGCCAGCAGCTTAGGACGGGACTTGAAGAGCTACACCTTC. It specifies CASSLGRDLKSYTF.

The chain combines TRBV7-2 with TRBJ2-5; perhaps TRBD2 as D (6 bases). Germline V gene lookup returns CDR1 SGHTA and CDR2 FQGNSA. Between the trimmed V and J ends, which lost 0 bases and 0 bases, there was a span of 11 bases. This CDR3 has 16 amino acids. CDR3 amino acids: CASSLALRGYQETQYF. The CDR3 bases are TGTGCCAGCAGCTTAGCGCTACGGGGGTACCAAGAGACCCAGTACTTC.

The genes are TRBV5-4 and TRBJ2-1; 7 bases match TRBD2. The germline V gene encodes CDR1 SGHNT and CDR2 YYREEE (reference sequence). The V and J ends lost 0 bases and 6 bases, in that order; junction bases with no gene match: 9. This CDR3 comprises 16 residues. CDR3 bases: TGTGCCAGCAGCTTGGTATTCGGGAGCGGGGCCAATGAGCAGTTCTTC. This sequence encodes CASSLVFGSGANEQFF.

Worth noting for this clonotype: Its ends do not fully match the called genes, so a read error is possible. The chain combines TRBV12-3 or TRBV12-4 with TRBJ2-6; D gene unclear. The CDR3 sequence is 13 residues long. The DNA for the CDR3 is TGTGCCAGCAGTTTAGGGTTTGAGAGGATCTCGGCTTTC. This sequence encodes CASSLGFERISAF.

CDR3 sequence (DNA): TGCAGCGTGGGGCAGACTGCAACTAATGAAAAACTGTTTTTT. Protein: CSVGQTATNEKLFF. The chain links TRBV29-1 to TRBJ1-4; TRBD1 might be the D (5 bases). This CDR3 comprises 14 residues. Trimming took 6 bases from V and 0 from J, leaving 11 bases between them. CDR1 and CDR2 from the germline V gene are SQVTM and ANQGSEA.

V gene TRBV6-2 or TRBV6-3 combines with J gene TRBJ2-1; TRBD1 aligns across 8 bases. The germline gives CDR1 MNHEY, CDR2 SVGEGT. The CDR3 loop spans 16 amino acids. With V trimmed by 0 bases and J by 5 bases, 6 bases remained unmatched. Here the CDR3 reads CASSYSGDRYDNEQFF. CDR3 sequence (DNA): TGTGCCAGCAGTTACTCGGGGGACAGGTACGACAATGAGCAGTTCTTC.

The rearrangement links TRBV19 to TRBJ2-3; D is unresolved. V was clipped by 3 bases and J by 4 bases, with 14 bases between them. This CDR3 comprises 15 residues. Germline V lookup: CDR1 LNHDA, CDR2 SQIVND (reference sequence). Written as DNA, the CDR3 is TGTGCCAGTAGTATTCTGGGGATGGGCCCAGATACGCAGTATTTT. As protein: CASSILGMGPDTQYF.

The rearrangement uses TRBV3-1 and TRBJ2-2, with 7 bases matching TRBD1. The V segment lost 1 base and the J segment 1 base; nucleotides outside the gene matches: 3. The CDR3 spans 16 residues. Germline-derived CDR1 and CDR2 are LGHDT and YNNKEL (reference sequence). CDR3 bases: TGTGCCAGCAGCCAAGCTTACAGGGGGAACACCGGGGAGCTGTTTTTT. Protein sequence: CASSQAYRGNTGELFF.

This rearrangement joins TRBV7-9 to TRBJ1-1; 7 nucleotides align to TRBD1. The CDR3 covers 13 residues. The V gene end was trimmed by 6 bases and the J gene end by 4 bases; junction bases not matched to a gene: 5. Germline V CDR1 and CDR2: SEHNR, FQNEAQ (reference sequence). In DNA form, the CDR3 reads TGTGCCAGCAGGGGACAGTATCTCACTGAAGCTTTCTTT. Amino acids: CASRGQYLTEAFF.

The genes are TRBV20-1 and TRBJ1-1; D is unresolved. The germline V gene has CDR1 DFQATT and CDR2 SNEGSKA (reference sequence). Trimming took off 3 bases at V and 6 bases at J, with 8 bases between the two ends. CDR3 length: 11 residues. The CDR3 spells CSASDNAEAFF. CDR3 DNA: TGCAGTGCTAGCGATAACGCTGAAGCTTTCTTT.

V usage is TRBV7-9 and J usage is TRBJ2-3, with TRBD2 matching 14 bases. CDR1 and CDR2 from the germline V gene are SEHNR and FQNEAQ (reference sequence). The junction had 12 bases not matched to a gene; V was cut back by 4 bases and J by 3 bases. The CDR3 is 19 amino acids. The CDR3 DNA follows: TGTGCCAGCAGCTCCGGACTAGCGGGAGGCTCAAGCTGGACAGATACGCAGTATTTT. Its translation: CASSSGLAGGSSWTDTQYF.

This clonotype has only one observation. The V gene is TRBV25-1, the J gene TRBJ2-1; D not certain. V lost 2 bases to trimming and J lost 6 bases, with 11 bases between them. Germline V gene sequence: CDR1 MGHDK, CDR2 SYGVNS. CDR3 length equals 14 residues. As DNA, the CDR3 is TGTGCCAGCAGTGAAATCCTAGAGACCAATGAGCAGTTCTTC. The encoded protein is CASSEILETNEQFF. The full variable domain, its missing parts supplied by reference TRBV25-1 and TRBJ2-1, is EADIYQTPRYLVIGTGKKITLECSQTMGHDKMYWYQQDPGMELHLIHYSYGVNSTEKGDLSSESTVSRIRTEHFPLTLESARPSHTSQYLCASSEILETNEQFFGPGTRLTVL.

The chain recombines TRBV6-5 with TRBJ1-2, with 9 nucleotides matching TRBD1. Germline lookup yields CDR1 MNHEY and CDR2 SVGAGI. V lost 2 bases and J lost 4; bases outside the gene matches: 5. The CDR3 is 15 residues long. CDR3 in amino acids: CASSYRGQGTYGYTF. The CDR3 DNA reads TGTGCCAGCAGTTACAGAGGACAGGGGACCTATGGCTACACCTTC.

The chain uses TRBV10-3 and TRBJ2-3; D gene unclear. Germline V gene data show CDR1 as ENHRY and CDR2 as SYGVKD. Trimming cost V 6 bases and J 4 bases, with 11 bases left between them. This CDR3 is 13 amino acids long. The CDR3 loop reads CAISERSADTQYF. In DNA form, the CDR3 reads TGTGCCATCAGCGAGAGGTCGGCAGATACGCAGTATTTT.

The rearrangement joins TRBV15 to TRBJ2-1; D gene unclear. V was clipped by 0 bases and J by 5 bases, with 5 bases between them. The germline gives CDR1 LNHNV, CDR2 YYDKDF (reference sequence). The CDR3 consists of 13 residues. CDR3 region: CATSRDPNNEQFF. CDR3 DNA sequence: TGTGCCACCAGCAGAGACCCGAACAATGAGCAGTTCTTC.

The gene calls are TRBV3-1 and TRBJ2-5; no definite D call. The CDR3 is made up of 13 amino acids. Between the trimmed V and J ends, which lost 1 base and 7 bases, there was a span of 10 bases. Germline values: CDR1 LGHDT, CDR2 YNNKEL (reference sequence). The CDR3, as DNA: TGTGCCAGCAGCCAAGTTGGTACCGGGACCCAGTACTTC. This sequence encodes CASSQVGTGTQYF.

The chain employs TRBV20-1 and TRBJ2-1, with 7 bases matching TRBD1. V lost 6 bases to trimming and J lost 3 bases; unmatched junction nucleotides: 11. This CDR3 has 15 residues. Germline loops: CDR1 DFQATT, CDR2 SNEGSKA (reference sequence). CDR3 nucleotides: TGCAGTGCCGCCCCCGGGACAGTTAACTACAATGAGCAGTTCTTC. This encodes CSAAPGTVNYNEQFF.

The chain combines TRBV6-2 or TRBV6-3 with TRBJ2-7; TRBD2 matches 8 bases. Germline V CDR1 and CDR2: MNHEY, SVGEGT. The CDR3 runs to 13 residues. Germline trimming cut 7 bases from V and 7 bases from J; bases unmatched to any gene: 9. The CDR3 nucleotides are TGTGCCAGCACAGTTACATCGGGGGGGGAGCAGTACTTC. Amino acid sequence: CASTVTSGGEQYF.